The next 14 T cell receptor beta chains were all read from a single sample in a study of blood T cell repertoires in COVID-19. Only in-frame clones appear in the TCRdb table, and some are missing; sequencing was by immunoSEQ multiplex PCR. This sample has 45,000 to 55,000 clones, with 80% to 85% found just once. Sequenced material: peripheral blood. These TCRs come from a man aged 50 to 60 with acute or convalescent COVID-19.

This clone was observed a single time. V usage is TRBV19 and J usage is TRBJ2-7; D is uncertain. V dropped 4 bases and J dropped 4 bases, with 11 bases sitting between them. There are 13 residues in the CDR3. Per the germline V gene, CDR1 is LNHDA and CDR2 is SQIVND (reference sequence). CDR3 bases: TGTGCCAGTAGTACCCGGGTACAATACGAGCAGTACTTC. It specifies CASSTRVQYEQYF.

There are a few counts of this clone. Other DNA sequences of this sample code for an identical CDR3. This chain's CDR3 is CASSIGDSNQPQHF. In DNA form, the CDR3 reads TGTGCCAGTAGTATTGGAGATAGCAATCAGCCCCAGCATTTT. The chain couples TRBV19 to TRBJ1-5; D is undetermined. The length of the CDR3 is 14 residues. The V end was cut by 3 bases, the J end by 0 bases, with 6 bases between. Germline V lookup: CDR1 LNHDA, CDR2 SQIVND (reference sequence).

J is TRBJ1-4 and V is TRBV5-5; weak D call: TRBD1 (5 bases). Looked up from germline, CDR1 is SGHKS and CDR2 is YYEKEE (reference sequence). There are 18 residues in the CDR3. Trimming shortened V by 3 bases and J by 0 bases, and 18 bases separated the two germline ends. The CDR3 reads CASSSRGQAGATNEKLFF. CDR3 bases: TGTGCCAGCAGCTCACGGGGCCAAGCGGGAGCAACTAATGAAAAACTGTTTTTT.

In this sample, this clone turned up a few times. This chain joins TRBV11-3 and TRBJ2-7; 7 nucleotides match TRBD1. J was trimmed by 6 bases and V by 6 bases; bases with no gene match: 8. The germline gives CDR1 SGHNT, CDR2 YENEEA. This CDR3 is 13 amino acids long. The CDR3 bases are TGTGCCAGCAGTCGAGGGGGCCGGGGCGAGCAGTACTTC. It yields the protein CASSRGGRGEQYF.

The V call is TRBV28, the J call TRBJ2-3; TRBD2 matches 7 bases. The CDR3 totals 16 residues. Germline-derived CDR1 and CDR2 are MDHEN and SYDVKM. V dropped 6 bases and J dropped 0; count of bases not matched to a gene: 9. The CDR3 DNA reads as TGTGCCAGCAGCTCCCGGCGGGAGAGGAGCACAGATACGCAGTATTTT. Translating it yields CASSSRRERSTDTQYF.

The chain couples TRBV4-3 to TRBJ2-1; a possible D gene is TRBD1 (6 bases). CDR3 length: 14 residues. Trimming cost V 4 bases and J 7 bases, with 14 bases left between them. In germline, CDR1 is LGHNA, CDR2 YSLEER. CDR3 nucleotides: TGCGCCAGCAGCCGACAAATACAGGGAAATGAGCAGTTCTTC. Encoded protein: CASSRQIQGNEQFF.

This clone appeared a few times. J is TRBJ1-4 and V is TRBV7-2, with TRBD1 matching 8 bases. CDR3 length: 14 residues. After removal of 4 bases from V and 11 bases from J, the junction contained 9 bases not matched to a gene. Looked up from germline, CDR1 is SGHTA and CDR2 is FQGNSA. The CDR3 sequence: CASSSRDRWGKLFF. The DNA of the CDR3 is TGTGCCAGCAGCTCGAGGGACAGGTGGGGGAAACTGTTTTTT.

The rearrangement links TRBV6-5 to TRBJ1-2; 9 bases map to TRBD1. Germline assignment: CDR1 MNHEY and CDR2 SVGAGI. V gave up 4 bases and J gave up 3 bases; unmatched junction bases: 6. The CDR3 covers 15 residues. The CDR3 bases are TGTGCCAGCAGTTCGCTCTGGACAGGGGACTATGGCTACACCTTC. Residues: CASSSLWTGDYGYTF.

J is TRBJ2-1 and V is TRBV18; TRBD1 might be the D (5 bases). Germline CDR1 reads KGHSH; CDR2 reads LQKENI. Trimming took 3 bases from V and 0 from J, leaving 12 bases between them. CDR3 size: 16 residues. The CDR3 nucleotides read TGTGCCAGCTCACCTAAACAGGTTAGCTCCTACAATGAGCAGTTCTTC. Translating gives CASSPKQVSSYNEQFF.

V and J are TRBV30 and TRBJ1-5, with D hard to call. Trimming removed 2 bases at V and 0 bases at J, with 8 bases between. This CDR3 comprises 14 residues. CDR1 GTSNPN and CDR2 SVGIG come from the germline V gene (reference sequence). In DNA form, the CDR3 reads TGTGCCTGGAGTCCCGACTCTAGCAATCAGCCCCAGCATTTT. Amino acids: CAWSPDSSNQPQHF.

This clone has just a few counts. The chain has TRBV25-1 and TRBJ2-7, with D perhaps TRBD1 (7 bases). Trimming shortened V by 8 bases and J by 2 bases, and 16 bases separated the two germline ends. Per germline, CDR1 MGHDK and CDR2 SYGVNS. This CDR3 is built from 14 residues. CDR3 sequence reads: CASPDGGQTYEQYF. The DNA of the CDR3 is TGTGCCAGCCCCGACGGGGGACAGACCTACGAGCAGTACTTC.

This chain joins TRBV2 and TRBJ2-5, with 7 positions matching TRBD1. In germline, CDR1 is SNHLY, CDR2 FYNNEI. J was trimmed by 3 bases and V by 7 bases; bases with no gene match: 8. This CDR3 contains 14 residues. CDR3 bases: TGTGCCAGCACCGAAGGGGGCAAGGAAGAGACCCAGTACTTC. Encoded protein: CASTEGGKEETQYF.

This clone was seen a handful of times. At one end, the junction sequence differs from germline, possibly due to a read error. The chain links TRBV6-5 to TRBJ2-1, with 7 bases that match TRBD1. Germline V gives CDR1 MNHEY, CDR2 SVGAGI. There are 14 residues in the CDR3. CDR3 nucleotide sequence: TGTGCCAGCAGTACCACCTCCCGACAGGGAAGTAGGCTCTTC. It is translated as CASSTTSRQGSRLF.

This clone was seen more than once but under ten times. The chain is built from TRBV19 and TRBJ2-1; 7 bases fit TRBD2. Germline values: CDR1 LNHDA, CDR2 SQIVND (reference sequence). This CDR3 contains 16 residues. V shed 0 bases and J 2 bases; nucleotides not matched to a gene: 4. CDR3 protein: CASSIEGGRTYNEQFF. DNA of the CDR3: TGTGCCAGTAGTATAGAGGGGGGGAGGACCTACAATGAGCAGTTCTTC.